The clone carrying this T cell receptor beta chain was picked up a small number of times. Antigen: not known. Breast cancer patients provided tissue from their axillary draining lymph nodes. This CDR3 spans 14 amino acids. Trimming pared 5 bases from V and 4 bases from J, leaving 15 bases between. The germline CDR1 and CDR2 sequences are SGHDT and YYEEEE. The record originates from a study of breast tumors, draining lymph nodes, adjacent tissues. General study results and limits: Compared with lymph nodes, tumors were less diverse; compared with nontumor tissue, more. Data only fit, rather than demonstrated, lymph node origin of most tumor T cells.

One entry per CDR3 protein results from TCRdb running MiXCR on the multiplex PCR reads. The table records more than 200,000 distinct CDR3 sequences, about 34% of them present only once. The chain combines TRBV5-6 with TRBJ1-1, with a weak D call TRBD1 (6 bases). The sequence was collected from a female donor with breast cancer. Some clones in this sample may be carry-over from other donors' samples. The material sequenced was axillary lymph node tissue. This CDR3 is CASRPGQWGTEAFF. The CDR3 DNA reads as TGTGCCAGCAGGCCCGGACAGTGGGGCACTGAAGCTTTCTTT.